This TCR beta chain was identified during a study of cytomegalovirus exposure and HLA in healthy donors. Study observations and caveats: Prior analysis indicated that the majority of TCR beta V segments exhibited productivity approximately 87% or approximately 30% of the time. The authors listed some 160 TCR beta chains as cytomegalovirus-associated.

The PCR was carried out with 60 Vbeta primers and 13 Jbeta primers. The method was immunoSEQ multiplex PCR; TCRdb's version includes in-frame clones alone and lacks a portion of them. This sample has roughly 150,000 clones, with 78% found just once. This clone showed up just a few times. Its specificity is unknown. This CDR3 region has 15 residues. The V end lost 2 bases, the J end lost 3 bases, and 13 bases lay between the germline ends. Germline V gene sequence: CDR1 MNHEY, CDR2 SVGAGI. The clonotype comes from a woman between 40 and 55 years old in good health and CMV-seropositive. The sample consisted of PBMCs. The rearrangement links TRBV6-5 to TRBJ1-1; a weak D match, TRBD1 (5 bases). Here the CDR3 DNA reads TGTGCCAGCAGTTACAACACAGGTTTAGACACTGAAGCTTTCTTT. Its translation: CASSYNTGLDTEAFF.